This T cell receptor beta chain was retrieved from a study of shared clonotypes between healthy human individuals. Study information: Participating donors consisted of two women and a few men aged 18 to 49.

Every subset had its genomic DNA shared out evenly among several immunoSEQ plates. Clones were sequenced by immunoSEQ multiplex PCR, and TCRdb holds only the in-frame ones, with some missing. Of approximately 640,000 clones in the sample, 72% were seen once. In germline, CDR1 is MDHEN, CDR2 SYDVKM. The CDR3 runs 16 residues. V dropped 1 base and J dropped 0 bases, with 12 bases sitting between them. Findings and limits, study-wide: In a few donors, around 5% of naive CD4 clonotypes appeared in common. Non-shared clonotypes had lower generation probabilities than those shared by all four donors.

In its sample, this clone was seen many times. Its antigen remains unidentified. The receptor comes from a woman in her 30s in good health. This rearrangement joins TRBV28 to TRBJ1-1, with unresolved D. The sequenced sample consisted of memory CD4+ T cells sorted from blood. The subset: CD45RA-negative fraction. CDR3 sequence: CASSLFVEEMNTEAFF. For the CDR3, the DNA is TGTGCCAGCAGTTTATTCGTCGAGGAGATGAACACTGAAGCTTTCTTT.